The 2 T cell receptor beta chains given below trace back to one sample, sequenced in a study of T cells expressing NK-cell markers. After re-calling the 5' RACE reads, TCRdb lists one entry per CDR3 protein, DNA absent. The sample yields 350,000 to 500,000 distinct CDR3 sequences, of which the top ten take up roughly 7.2%. The sequencing input was blood T cells: a sorted CD56 or NKG2C T cell subset, CD4+ or CD8+ T cells, or bulk PBMC T cells (not recorded which). These receptors all stem from a woman between 18 and 75 years old in good health.

Here the CDR3 reads CASSGSNTDTQYF. The V and J genes are TRBV9 and TRBJ2-3. This CDR3 region has 13 residues. Germline CDR1 reads SGDLS; CDR2 reads YYNGEE. Full variable domain (remainder filled in from reference TRBV9 and TRBJ2-3): DSGVTQTPKHLITATGQRVTLRCSPRSGDLSVYWYQQSLDQGLQFLIQYYNGEERAKGNILERFSAQQFPDLHSELNLSSLELGDSALYFCASSGSNTDTQYFGPGTRLTVL.

V and J are TRBV19 and TRBJ2-3; the TCRdb call, TRBD2, lacks DNA for checking. The germline V gene has CDR1 LNHDA and CDR2 SQIVND (reference sequence). The CDR3 runs 17 residues. CDR3 protein: CASSWLAGRTSTDTQYF.